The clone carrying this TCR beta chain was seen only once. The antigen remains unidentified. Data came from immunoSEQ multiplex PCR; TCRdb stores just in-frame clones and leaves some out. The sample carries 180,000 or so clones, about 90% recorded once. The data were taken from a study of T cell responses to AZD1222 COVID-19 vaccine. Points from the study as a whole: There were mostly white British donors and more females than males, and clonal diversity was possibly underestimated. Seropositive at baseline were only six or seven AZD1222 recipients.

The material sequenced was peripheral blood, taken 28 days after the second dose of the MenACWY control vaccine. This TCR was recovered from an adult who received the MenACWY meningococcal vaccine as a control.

CDR3 sequence reads: CASSVGEDTQYF. The CDR3 bases are TGTGCCAGCAGCGTTGGAGAGGATACGCAGTATTTT. This chain joins TRBV5-6 and TRBJ2-3; the D is unclear. Per germline, CDR1 SGHDT and CDR2 YYEEEE. This CDR3 is built from 12 residues. V lost 4 bases and J 6 bases, leaving 9 bases between the germline ends.